One T cell receptor (beta chain) is described in this entry. TCRdb's copy holds only in-frame clones and misses some; the assay was immunoSEQ multiplex PCR. This table holds about 410,000 clones, approximately 90% found once. CDR1 and CDR2 from the germline V gene are SGHTA and FQGTGA. The CDR3 has 14 amino acids. The ends lost 5 bases at V and 0 bases at J; junction bases unmatched: 3. This sample was included in a study of blood T cell repertoires in COVID-19. The sequenced sample consisted of peripheral blood. The genes are TRBV7-3 and TRBJ1-1; 7 bases map to TRBD1. The receptor's source is a middle-aged woman with COVID-19, enrolled during active disease. The CDR3 coding sequence is TGTGCCAGCAGCCCGGGACAGTTGAACACTGAAGCTTTCTTT. As protein: CASSPGQLNTEAFF.